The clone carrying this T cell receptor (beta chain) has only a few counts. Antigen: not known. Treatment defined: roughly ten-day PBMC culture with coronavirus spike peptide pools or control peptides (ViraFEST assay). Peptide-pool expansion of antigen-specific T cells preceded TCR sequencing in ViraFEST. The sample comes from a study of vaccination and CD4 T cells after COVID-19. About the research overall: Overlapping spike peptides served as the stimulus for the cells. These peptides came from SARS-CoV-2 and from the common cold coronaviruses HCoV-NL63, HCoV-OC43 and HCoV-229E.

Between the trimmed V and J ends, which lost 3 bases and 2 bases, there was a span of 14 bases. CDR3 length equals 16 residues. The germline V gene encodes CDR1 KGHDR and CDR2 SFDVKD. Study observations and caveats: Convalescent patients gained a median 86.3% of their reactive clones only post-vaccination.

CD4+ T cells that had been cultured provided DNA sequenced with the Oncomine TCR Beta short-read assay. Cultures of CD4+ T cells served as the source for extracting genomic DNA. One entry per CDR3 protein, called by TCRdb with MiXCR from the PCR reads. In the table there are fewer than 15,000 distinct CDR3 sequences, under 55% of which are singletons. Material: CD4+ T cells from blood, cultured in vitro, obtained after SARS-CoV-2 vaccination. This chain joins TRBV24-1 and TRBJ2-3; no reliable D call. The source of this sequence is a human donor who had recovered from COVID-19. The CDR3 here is CATSDHTGGSTDTQYF. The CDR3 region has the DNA TGTGCCACCAGTGATCACACCGGTGGGTCCACAGATACGCAGTATTTT.